This entry lists 8 T cell receptor beta chains sequenced from one sample in a study of neoadjuvant anti-PD-1 for oral cavity cancer (dated by TCRdb to the early 2020s). According to the study, the label for this sample's time point signals: before neoadjuvant nivolumab. The protocol used for the library was the immunoSEQ multiplex PCR assay. In TCRdb, the immuneACCESS table is reduced to in-frame sequences with V and J assigned. These tables do not hold every clone; where another copy was compared, an unresolved V gene accounts for under half, and the others remain unexplained. The sample profile shows around 15,000 clones; about 69% of them were found once. The ten largest clones represent 2.5% to 3.5% of the sample. The sequencing here drew on PBMCs, taken before nivolumab (anti-PD-1) treatment. The receptors originated from a person aged 35-79 years with oral cavity squamous cell carcinoma.

The V gene is TRBV12-5, the J gene TRBJ2-5; D may be TRBD2 (6 bases). The V end was cut by 6 bases, the J end by 1 base, with 18 bases between. The germline V gene has CDR1 LGHNT and CDR2 FRNRAP. The CDR3 has 16 amino acids. The CDR3 sequence is CASGTGLAGLQETQYF. The CDR3 region has the DNA TGTGCTAGTGGCACCGGCCTGGCGGGGCTCCAAGAGACCCAGTACTTC. The full variable domain, with the rest looked up from reference TRBV12-5 and TRBJ2-5, is DARVTQTPRHKVTEMGQEVTMRCQPILGHNTVFWYRQTMMQGLELLAYFRNRAPLDDSGMPKDRFSAEMPDATLATLKIQPSEPRDSAVYFCASGTGLAGLQETQYFGPGTRLLVL.

The J gene is TRBJ1-3, the V gene TRBV5-1; D not certain. Trimming pared 3 bases from V and 0 bases from J, leaving 10 bases between. Germline V gene data show CDR1 as SGHRS and CDR2 as YFSETQ. The CDR3 contains 15 residues. CDR3 amino acids: CASSWTSSSGNTIYF. The CDR3 DNA sequence: TGCGCCAGCAGCTGGACGTCAAGCTCTGGAAACACCATATATTTT.

The chain uses TRBV4-1 and TRBJ2-5; D is perhaps TRBD1 (5 bases). V gave up 0 bases and J gave up 6 bases, with 8 bases separating them. The germline CDR1 and CDR2 sequences are MGHRA and YSYEKL. This CDR3 spans 13 amino acids. The CDR3 coding sequence is TGCGCCAGCAGCCAAGACAGGGTACAGACCCAGTACTTC. This encodes CASSQDRVQTQYF.

The chain couples TRBV30 to TRBJ1-2; weak D call: TRBD1 (5 bases). Germline lookup yields CDR1 GTSNPN and CDR2 SVGIG (reference sequence). The CDR3 runs to 16 residues. Trimming shortened V by 0 bases and J by 4 bases, and 18 bases separated the two germline ends. The CDR3 DNA follows: TGTGCCTGGAGTGTTGGGGGACCTGCTTATTTCTATGGCTACACCTTC. The encoded protein is CAWSVGGPAYFYGYTF.

J is TRBJ2-7 and V is TRBV2; 9 nucleotides line up with TRBD1. Germline trimming cut 6 bases from V and 3 bases from J; bases unmatched to any gene: 6. The CDR3 runs 14 residues. Germline CDR1 SNHLY, CDR2 FYNNEI. CDR3 in amino acids: CASRGDRESYEQYF. DNA of the CDR3: TGTGCCAGCAGGGGGGACAGGGAAAGCTACGAGCAGTACTTC.

For this clone: The junction departs from the called germline gene at one end, perhaps through a read error. The CDR3 spells CASSQGGETQYF. CDR3 bases: TGTGCTAGCAGCCAGGGGGGAGAGACCCAGTACTTC. The chain is built from TRBV7-7 and TRBJ2-5, with D perhaps TRBD1 (7 bases). The CDR3 is 12 amino acids. Germline CDR1 and CDR2: SSHAT and FNYEAQ (reference sequence).

This clone was picked up one time. This chain links TRBV28 with TRBJ1-2; the match to TRBD1 covers 9 bases. The J segment lost 4 bases and the V segment lost 2 bases, leaving 8 bases of the junction unmatched. From germline, CDR1 is MDHEN and CDR2 SYDVKM. CDR3 length: 16 amino acids. The CDR3 DNA reads TGTGCCAGCAGTTTAGAGGGCGGACAGGGGAGCTATGGCTACACCTTC. Translation: CASSLEGGQGSYGYTF.

The rearrangement uses TRBV9 and TRBJ1-5; D ambiguous. Germline V gives CDR1 SGDLS, CDR2 YYNGEE. This CDR3 has 16 residues. V gave up 3 bases and J gave up 3 bases, with 16 bases separating them. CDR3: CASSAQDDGFNQPQHF. The CDR3 DNA reads as TGTGCCAGCAGCGCACAAGACGATGGCTTCAATCAGCCCCAGCATTTT.